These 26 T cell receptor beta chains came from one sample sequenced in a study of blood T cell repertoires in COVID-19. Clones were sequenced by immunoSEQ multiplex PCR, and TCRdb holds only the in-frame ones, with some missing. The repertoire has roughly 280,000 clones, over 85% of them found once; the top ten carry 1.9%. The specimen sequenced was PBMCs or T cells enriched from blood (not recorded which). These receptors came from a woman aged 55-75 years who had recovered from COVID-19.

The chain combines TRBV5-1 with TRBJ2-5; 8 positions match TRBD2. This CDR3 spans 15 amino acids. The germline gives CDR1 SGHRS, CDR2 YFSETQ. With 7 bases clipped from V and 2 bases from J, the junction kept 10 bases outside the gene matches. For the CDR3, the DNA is TGCGCCAGCCAAATGACCGGGACTAGTCAAGAGACCCAGTACTTC. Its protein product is CASQMTGTSQETQYF.

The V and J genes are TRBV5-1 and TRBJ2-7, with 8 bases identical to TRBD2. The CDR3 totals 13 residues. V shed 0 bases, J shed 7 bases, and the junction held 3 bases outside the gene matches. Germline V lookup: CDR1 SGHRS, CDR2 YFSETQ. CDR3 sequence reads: CASSLGLATEQYF. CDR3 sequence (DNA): TGCGCCAGCAGCTTGGGACTAGCGACAGAGCAGTACTTC.

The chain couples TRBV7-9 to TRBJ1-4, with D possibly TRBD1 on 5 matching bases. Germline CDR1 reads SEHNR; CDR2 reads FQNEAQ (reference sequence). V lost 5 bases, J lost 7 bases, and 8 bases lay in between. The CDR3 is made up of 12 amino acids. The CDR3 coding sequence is TGTGCCAGCAGCGTAGACAGTGAAAAACTGTTTTTT. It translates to CASSVDSEKLFF.

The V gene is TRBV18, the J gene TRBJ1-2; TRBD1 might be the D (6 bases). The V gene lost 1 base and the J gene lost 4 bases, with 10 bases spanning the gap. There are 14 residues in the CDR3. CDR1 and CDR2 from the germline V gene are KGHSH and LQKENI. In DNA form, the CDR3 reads TGTGCCAGCTCACCACTCTCGGACAGCTATGGCTACACCTTC. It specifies CASSPLSDSYGYTF. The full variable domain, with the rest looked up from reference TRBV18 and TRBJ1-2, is NAGVMQNPRHLVRRRGQEARLRCSPMKGHSHVYWYRQLPEEGLKFMVYLQKENIIDESGMPKERFSAEFPKEGPSILRIQQVVRGDSAAYFCASSPLSDSYGYTFGSGTRLTVV.

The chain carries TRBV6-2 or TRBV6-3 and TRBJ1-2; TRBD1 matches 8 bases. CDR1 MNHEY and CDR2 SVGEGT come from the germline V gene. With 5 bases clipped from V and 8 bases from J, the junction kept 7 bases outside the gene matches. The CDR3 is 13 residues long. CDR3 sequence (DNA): TGTGCCAGCAGTGATCGGACAGGGAAGGGCTACACCTTC. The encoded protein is CASSDRTGKGYTF.

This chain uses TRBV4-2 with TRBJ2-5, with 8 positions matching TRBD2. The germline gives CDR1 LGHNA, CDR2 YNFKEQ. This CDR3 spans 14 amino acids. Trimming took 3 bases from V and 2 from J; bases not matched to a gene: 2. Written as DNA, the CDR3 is TGTGCCAGCAGCCAGCGGGGGGAACAAGAGACCCAGTACTTC. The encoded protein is CASSQRGEQETQYF.

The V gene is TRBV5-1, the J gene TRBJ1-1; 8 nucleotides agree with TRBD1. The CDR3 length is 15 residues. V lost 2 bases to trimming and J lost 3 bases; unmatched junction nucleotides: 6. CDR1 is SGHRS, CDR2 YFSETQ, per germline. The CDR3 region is CASSFRSDRDTEAFF. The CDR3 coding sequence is TGCGCCAGCAGCTTCCGATCGGACAGGGACACTGAAGCTTTCTTT.

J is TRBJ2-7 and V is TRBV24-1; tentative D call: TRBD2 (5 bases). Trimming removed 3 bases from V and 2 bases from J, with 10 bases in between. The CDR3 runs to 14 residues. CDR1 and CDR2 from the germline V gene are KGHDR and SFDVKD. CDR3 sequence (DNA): TGTGCCACCAGTGATGGAGGCTCCACCTACGAGCAGTACTTC. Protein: CATSDGGSTYEQYF.

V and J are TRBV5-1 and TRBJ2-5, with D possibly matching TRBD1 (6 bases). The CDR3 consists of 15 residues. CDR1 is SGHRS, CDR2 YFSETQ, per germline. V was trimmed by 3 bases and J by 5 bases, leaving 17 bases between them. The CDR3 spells CASSSSGEELETQYF. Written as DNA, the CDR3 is TGCGCCAGCAGCTCATCAGGGGAAGAATTGGAGACCCAGTACTTC.

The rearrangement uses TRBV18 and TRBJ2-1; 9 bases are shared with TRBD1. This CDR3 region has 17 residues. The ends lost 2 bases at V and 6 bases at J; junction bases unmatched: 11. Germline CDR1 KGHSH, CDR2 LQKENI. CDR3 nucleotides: TGTGCCAGCTCACCAACTTTTGGGGGACAGGGAATCAATGAGCAGTTCTTC. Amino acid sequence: CASSPTFGGQGINEQFF. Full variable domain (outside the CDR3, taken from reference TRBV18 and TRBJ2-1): NAGVMQNPRHLVRRRGQEARLRCSPMKGHSHVYWYRQLPEEGLKFMVYLQKENIIDESGMPKERFSAEFPKEGPSILRIQQVVRGDSAAYFCASSPTFGGQGINEQFFGPGTRLTVL.

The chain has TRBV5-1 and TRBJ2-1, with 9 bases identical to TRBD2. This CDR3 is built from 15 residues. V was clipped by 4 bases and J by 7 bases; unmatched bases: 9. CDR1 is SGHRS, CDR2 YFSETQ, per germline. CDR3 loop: CASSTGTSLWNEQFF. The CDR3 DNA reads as TGCGCCAGCAGCACCGGGACTAGCCTCTGGAATGAGCAGTTCTTC.

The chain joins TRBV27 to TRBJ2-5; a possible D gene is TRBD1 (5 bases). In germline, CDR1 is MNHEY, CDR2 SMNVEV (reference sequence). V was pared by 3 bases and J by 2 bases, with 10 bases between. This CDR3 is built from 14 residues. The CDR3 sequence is CASSFVGQQETQYF. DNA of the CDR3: TGTGCCAGCAGTTTCGTGGGGCAGCAAGAGACCCAGTACTTC.

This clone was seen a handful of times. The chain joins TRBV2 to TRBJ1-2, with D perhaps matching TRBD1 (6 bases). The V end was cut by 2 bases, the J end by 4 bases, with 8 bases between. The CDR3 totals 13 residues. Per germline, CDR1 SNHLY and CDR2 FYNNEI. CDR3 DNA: TGTGCCAGCAGTGAAATAGGGGGCTATGGCTACACCTTC. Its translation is CASSEIGGYGYTF.

CDR3 sequence reads: CASSETAGGQETQYF. CDR3 DNA: TGTGCCAGCAGTGAAACAGCGGGGGGCCAAGAGACCCAGTACTTC. The chain carries TRBV2 and TRBJ2-5, with 9 bases fitting TRBD2. CDR1 and CDR2 (germline): SNHLY, FYNNEI. V shed 2 bases, J shed 1 base, and the junction held 2 bases outside the gene matches. This CDR3 is 15 amino acids long.

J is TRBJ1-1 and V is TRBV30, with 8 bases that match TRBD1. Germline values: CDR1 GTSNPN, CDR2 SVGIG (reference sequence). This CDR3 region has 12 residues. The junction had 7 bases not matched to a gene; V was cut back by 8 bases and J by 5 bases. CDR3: CALTGELTEAFF. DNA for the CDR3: TGTGCCCTGACAGGGGAATTGACTGAAGCTTTCTTT.

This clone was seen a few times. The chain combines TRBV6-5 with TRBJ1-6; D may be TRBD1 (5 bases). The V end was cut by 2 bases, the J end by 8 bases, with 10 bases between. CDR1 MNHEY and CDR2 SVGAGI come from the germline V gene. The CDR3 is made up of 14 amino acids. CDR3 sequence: CASSYEGVDSPLHF. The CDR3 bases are TGTGCCAGCAGTTACGAAGGGGTAGATTCACCCCTCCACTTT.

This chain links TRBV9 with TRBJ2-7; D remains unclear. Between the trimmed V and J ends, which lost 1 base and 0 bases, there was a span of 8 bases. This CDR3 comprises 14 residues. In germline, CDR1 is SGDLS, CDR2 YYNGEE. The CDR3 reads CASSVLGFSYEQYF. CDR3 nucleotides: TGTGCCAGCAGCGTACTAGGATTCTCCTACGAGCAGTACTTC.

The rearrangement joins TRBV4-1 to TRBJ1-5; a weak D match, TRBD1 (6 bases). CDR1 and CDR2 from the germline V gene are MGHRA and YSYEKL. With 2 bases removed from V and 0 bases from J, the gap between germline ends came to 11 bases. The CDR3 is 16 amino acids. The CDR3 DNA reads TGCGCCAGCAGCCAACCTGACAGGATTAGCAATCAGCCCCAGCATTTT. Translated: CASSQPDRISNQPQHF.

Here the CDR3 reads CASGADYGYTF. The CDR3 region has the DNA TGTGCCTCGGGAGCAGACTATGGCTACACCTTC. The chain recombines TRBV5-4 with TRBJ1-2, with D unclear. CDR1 and CDR2 from the germline V gene are SGHNT and YYREEE (reference sequence). The V end lost 10 bases, the J end lost 3 bases, and 10 bases lay between the germline ends. This CDR3 is built from 11 residues.

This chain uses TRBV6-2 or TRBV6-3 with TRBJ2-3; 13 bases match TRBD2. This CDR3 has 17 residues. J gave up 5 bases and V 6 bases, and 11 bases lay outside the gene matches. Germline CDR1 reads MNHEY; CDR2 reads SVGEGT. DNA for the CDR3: TGTGCCAGCAGCTCACCCGTGACTAGCGGGGGGAAAGATACGCAGTATTTT. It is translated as CASSSPVTSGGKDTQYF.

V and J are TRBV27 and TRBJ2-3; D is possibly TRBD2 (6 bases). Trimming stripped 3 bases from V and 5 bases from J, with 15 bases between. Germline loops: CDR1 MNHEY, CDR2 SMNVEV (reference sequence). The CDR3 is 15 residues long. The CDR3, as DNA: TGTGCCAGCAGTTTCACCTTTTGGGGGGAAGATACGCAGTATTTT. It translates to CASSFTFWGEDTQYF.

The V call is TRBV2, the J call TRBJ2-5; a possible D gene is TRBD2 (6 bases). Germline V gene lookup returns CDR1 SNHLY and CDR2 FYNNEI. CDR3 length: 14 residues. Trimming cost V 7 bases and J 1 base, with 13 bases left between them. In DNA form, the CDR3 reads TGTGCCAGCACCAAAGGGAGGTCCCAAGAGACCCAGTACTTC. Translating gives CASTKGRSQETQYF.

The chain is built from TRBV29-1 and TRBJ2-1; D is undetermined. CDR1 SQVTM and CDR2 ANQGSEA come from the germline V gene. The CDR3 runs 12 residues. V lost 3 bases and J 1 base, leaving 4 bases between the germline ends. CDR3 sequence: CSVDVSYNEQFF. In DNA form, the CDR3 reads TGCAGCGTTGATGTATCCTACAATGAGCAGTTCTTC.

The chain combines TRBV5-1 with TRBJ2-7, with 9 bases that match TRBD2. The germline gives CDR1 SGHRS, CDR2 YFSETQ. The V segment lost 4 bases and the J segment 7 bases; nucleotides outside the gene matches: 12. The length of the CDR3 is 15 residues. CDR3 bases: TGCGCCAGCAGCCCGACGACTAGCGGCCTTTTGGAGCAGTACTTC. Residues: CASSPTTSGLLEQYF.

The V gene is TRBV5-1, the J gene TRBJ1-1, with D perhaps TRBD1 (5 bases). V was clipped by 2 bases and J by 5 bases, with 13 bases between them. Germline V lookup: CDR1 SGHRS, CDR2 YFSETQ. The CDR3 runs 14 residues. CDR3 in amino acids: CASSFSGAGTEAFF. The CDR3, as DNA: TGCGCCAGCAGCTTCAGCGGGGCTGGGACTGAAGCTTTCTTT.

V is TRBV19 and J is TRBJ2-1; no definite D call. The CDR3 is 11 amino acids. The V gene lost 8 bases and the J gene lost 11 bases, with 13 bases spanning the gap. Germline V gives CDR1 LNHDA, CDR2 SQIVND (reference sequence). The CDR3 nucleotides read TGTGCCAGTGGGTTAGCCCCTAAGCAGTTCTTC. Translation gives CASGLAPKQFF. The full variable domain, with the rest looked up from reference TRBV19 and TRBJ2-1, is DGGITQSPKYLFRKEGQNVTLSCEQNLNHDAMYWYRQDPGQGLRLIYYSQIVNDFQKGDIAEGYSVSREKKESFPLTVTSAQKNPTAFYLCASGLAPKQFFGPGTRLTVL.